This T cell receptor (beta chain) was captured in a study of blood T cell repertoires in COVID-19. This clone was observed a single time. Germline-derived CDR1 and CDR2 are MDHEN and SYDVKM. The V gene end was trimmed by 6 bases and the J gene end by 2 bases; junction bases not matched to a gene: 12. The CDR3 is 16 residues long. Clones were read by immunoSEQ multiplex PCR, and TCRdb kept only the in-frame ones, dropping some. The sample contains some 210,000 clones, roughly 89% of which appear only once. The sequence came from a man aged 18-30 years with acute COVID-19. Input material: PBMCs or T cells enriched from blood (not recorded which). This chain links TRBV28 with TRBJ2-5; 7 nucleotides align to TRBD1. The CDR3 reads CASSNGTVKVQETQYF. The CDR3 DNA sequence: TGTGCCAGCAGCAACGGGACAGTAAAAGTACAAGAGACCCAGTACTTC. The complete variable domain, with remaining parts taken from reference TRBV28 and TRBJ2-5, reads DVKVTQSSRYLVKRTGEKVFLECVQDMDHENMFWYRQDPGLGLRLIYFSYDVKMKEKGDIPEGYSVSREKKERFSLILESASTNQTSMYLCASSNGTVKVQETQYFGPGTRLLVL.